A selection of T cell receptor beta chains follows, all from one sample in a study of T cells in localized non-small cell lung cancer. Method: immunoSEQ multiplex PCR; TCRdb's copy keeps in-frame clones and lacks some. The sample includes tens of thousands of clones, about nine tenths of them seen just once. Sample: peripheral blood, taken before any cancer treatment. These TCRs come from a man aged 35-75 years with stage I squamous cell lung carcinoma. Both conserved end residues are part of each CDR3. A D gene is named only where the DNA matches it firmly.

CDR3: CASSVKGVQGTEAFF
D: -
V: TRBV5-1
J: TRBJ1-1

CDR3: CASSMGQGYEQYF
D: TRBD1
V: TRBV5-1
J: TRBJ2-7

CDR3: CASRASTDTQYF
D: -
V: TRBV2
J: TRBJ2-3

CDR3: CASSYKWGFSGNTIYF
D: -
V: TRBV6-5
J: TRBJ1-3

CDR3: CASSPGTENYGYTF
D: -
V: TRBV19
J: TRBJ1-2

CDR3: CASSESGSYNSPLHF
D: -
V: TRBV6-1
J: TRBJ1-6

CDR3: CASSWNEDRDYEQYF
D: TRBD1
V: TRBV7-9
J: TRBJ2-7

CDR3: CASSQDLGGAGELFF
D: TRBD2
V: TRBV4-1
J: TRBJ2-2

CDR3: CASRDSQETQYF
D: -
V: TRBV19
J: TRBJ2-5

CDR3: CASSFLSGGANEQFF
D: TRBD2
V: TRBV28
J: TRBJ2-1

CDR3: CASSRNRGRQVDQPQHF
D: TRBD1
V: TRBV28
J: TRBJ1-5

CDR3: CASRTGIGDTIYF
D: TRBD1
V: TRBV2
J: TRBJ1-3

CDR3: CASSMEASGAGELFF
D: TRBD2
V: TRBV19
J: TRBJ2-2

CDR3: CASLGGTANSPLHF
D: TRBD1
V: TRBV28
J: TRBJ1-6